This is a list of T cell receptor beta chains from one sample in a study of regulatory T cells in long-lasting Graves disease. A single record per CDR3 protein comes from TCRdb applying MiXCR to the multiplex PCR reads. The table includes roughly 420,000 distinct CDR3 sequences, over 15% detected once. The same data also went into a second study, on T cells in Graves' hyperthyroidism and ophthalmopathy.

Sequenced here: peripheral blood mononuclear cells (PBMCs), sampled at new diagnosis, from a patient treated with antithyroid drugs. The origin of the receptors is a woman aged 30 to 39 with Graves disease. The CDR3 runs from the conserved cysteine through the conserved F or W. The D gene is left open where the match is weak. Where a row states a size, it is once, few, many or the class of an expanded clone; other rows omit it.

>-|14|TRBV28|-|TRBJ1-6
CASRRRRGVSPLHF
TGTGCCAGCAGACGGAGGAGGGGGGTTTCACCCCTCCACTTT
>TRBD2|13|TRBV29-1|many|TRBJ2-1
CSVVVLAVGEQFF
TGCAGCGTTGTAGTACTAGCGGTGGGGGAGCAGTTCTTC
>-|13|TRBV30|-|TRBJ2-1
CAWARDIYNEQFF
TGTGCCTGGGCCCGGGACATCTACAATGAGCAGTTCTTC
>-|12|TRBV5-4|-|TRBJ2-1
CASSSQAGEQFF
TGTGCCAGCAGCTCCCAAGCGGGTGAGCAGTTCTTC
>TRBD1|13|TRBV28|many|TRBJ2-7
CATTPGQPYEQYF
TGTGCCACCACTCCGGGACAGCCCTACGAGCAGTACTTC
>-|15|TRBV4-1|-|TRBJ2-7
CASSLRRGDDYEQYF
TGCGCCAGCAGCCTGCGGCGGGGTGACGACTACGAGCAGTACTTC
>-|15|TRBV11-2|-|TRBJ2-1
CASSTGGLLRNEQFF
TGTGCCAGCAGCACCGGTGGGCTCCTTCGCAATGAGCAGTTCTTC
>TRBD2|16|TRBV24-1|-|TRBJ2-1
CATSAGGLVGHNEQFF
TGTGCCACCAGTGCGGGAGGACTAGTGGGTCACAATGAGCAGTTCTTC
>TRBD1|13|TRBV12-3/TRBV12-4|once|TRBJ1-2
CASSSLGGQAYTF
TGTGCCAGCAGTTCACTGGGCGGACAGGCCTACACCTTC
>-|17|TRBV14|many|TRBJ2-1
CASSQDLDGVAYNEQFF
TGTGCCAGCAGCCAAGATCTCGACGGGGTTGCCTACAATGAGCAGTTCTTC
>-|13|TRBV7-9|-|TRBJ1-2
CASSVAVGLGYTF
TGTGCCAGCAGCGTCGCCGTGGGGCTCGGCTACACCTTC
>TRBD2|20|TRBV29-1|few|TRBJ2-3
CSVAGGGRAGGPFGTDTQYF
TGCAGCGTGGCAGGGGGCGGAAGAGCGGGAGGGCCGTTCGGCACAGATACGCAGTATTTT
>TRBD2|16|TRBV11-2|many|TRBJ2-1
CASSTRLAGGSNEQFF
TGTGCCAGCAGCACTAGACTAGCGGGAGGCTCTAATGAGCAGTTCTTC
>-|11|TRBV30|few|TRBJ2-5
CAWRGVETQYF
TGTGCCTGGAGAGGGGTGGAGACCCAGTACTTC
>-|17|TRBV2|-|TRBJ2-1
CASSEVGSLRVYNEQFF
TGTGCCAGCAGTGAGGTTGGGTCCCTTCGGGTTTACAATGAGCAGTTCTTC
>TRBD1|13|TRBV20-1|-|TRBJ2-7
CSARDRVSGEQYF
TGCAGTGCCCGGGACAGGGTGTCCGGCGAGCAGTACTTC
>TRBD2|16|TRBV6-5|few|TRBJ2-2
CASSYTGTSRTGELFF
TGTGCCAGCAGTTACACCGGGACTAGCAGAACCGGGGAGCTGTTTTTT
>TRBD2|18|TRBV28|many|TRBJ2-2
CASSSRGGDYSNTGELFF
TGTGCCAGCAGTTCCCGGGGAGGGGACTACTCGAACACCGGGGAGCTGTTTTTT
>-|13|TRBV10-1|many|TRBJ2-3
CASSNRGTDTQYF
TGCGCCAGCAGCAACAGGGGCACAGATACGCAGTATTTT
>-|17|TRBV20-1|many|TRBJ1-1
CSASAYHRQFLNTEAFF
TGCAGTGCTAGCGCTTACCATAGACAGTTTTTAAACACTGAAGCTTTCTTT
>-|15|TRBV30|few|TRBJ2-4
CAWSLTGLAKNIQYF
TGTGCCTGGAGTTTGACAGGTTTAGCCAAAAACATTCAGTACTTC
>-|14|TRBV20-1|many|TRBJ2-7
CSANIADTAYEQYF
TGCAGTGCTAACATAGCGGACACAGCCTACGAGCAGTACTTC
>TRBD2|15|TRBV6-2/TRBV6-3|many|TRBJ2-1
CASKVAGFSYNEQFF
TGTGCCAGCAAGGTAGCGGGATTCTCCTACAATGAGCAGTTCTTC
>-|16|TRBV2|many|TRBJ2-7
CAFSNPTGSGTREQYF
TGTGCCTTCAGCAACCCAACGGGTAGCGGTACGAGAGAGCAGTACTTC
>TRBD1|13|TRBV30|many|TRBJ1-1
CAHTGGAGTEAFF
TGTGCCCACACAGGGGGCGCAGGCACTGAAGCTTTCTTT
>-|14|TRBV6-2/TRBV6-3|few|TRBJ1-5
CASSYSRGEQPQHF
TGTGCCAGCAGTTACTCGAGGGGGGAACAGCCCCAGCATTTT
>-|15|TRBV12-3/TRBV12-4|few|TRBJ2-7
CASSFGRVGSYEQYF
TGTGCCAGCAGTTTTGGCAGGGTAGGCTCCTACGAGCAGTACTTC
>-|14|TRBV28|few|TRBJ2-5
CASSLLSDQETQYF
TGTGCCAGCAGTTTATTGTCCGACCAAGAGACCCAGTACTTC
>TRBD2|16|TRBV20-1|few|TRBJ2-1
CSARDETSGFYNEQFF
TGCAGTGCTAGAGATGAAACTAGCGGTTTCTACAATGAGCAGTTCTTC
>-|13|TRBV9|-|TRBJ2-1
CASSVGGWDEQFF
TGTGCCAGCAGCGTAGGGGGCTGGGATGAGCAGTTCTTC
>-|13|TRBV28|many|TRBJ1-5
CASGAARNQPQHF
TGTGCCAGCGGCGCTGCCCGCAATCAGCCCCAGCATTTT
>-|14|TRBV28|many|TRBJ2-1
CASTSEPTYNEQFF
TGTGCCAGCACCTCCGAACCTACCTACAATGAGCAGTTCTTC
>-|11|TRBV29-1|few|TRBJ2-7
CSVSRGYEQYF
TGCAGCGTTTCCAGGGGCTACGAGCAGTACTTC
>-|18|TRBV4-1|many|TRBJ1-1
CASSRQPGTNKDNTEAFF
TGCGCCAGCAGCCGCCAACCAGGGACGAACAAAGATAACACTGAAGCTTTCTTT
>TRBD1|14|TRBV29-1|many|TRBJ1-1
CSVEGAGGSYEAFF
TGCAGCGTTGAAGGCGCAGGGGGGAGTTACGAAGCTTTCTTT
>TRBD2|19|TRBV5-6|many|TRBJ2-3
CASSLRELAAFRGTDTQYF
TGTGCCAGCAGCTTGAGGGAACTAGCGGCATTCAGGGGCACAGATACGCAGTATTTT
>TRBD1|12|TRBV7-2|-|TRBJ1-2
CASSVTGEGYTF
TGTGCCAGCAGCGTAACAGGGGAAGGCTACACCTTC
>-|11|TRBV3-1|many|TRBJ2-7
CASSDGNEQYF
TGTGCCAGCAGCGATGGAAACGAGCAGTACTTC
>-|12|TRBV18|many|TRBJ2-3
CASSSRGDTQYF
TGTGCCAGCAGCAGCAGGGGAGATACGCAGTATTTT
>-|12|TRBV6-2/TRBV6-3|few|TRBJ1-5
CASSEWNQPQHF
TGTGCCAGCAGTGAGTGGAATCAGCCCCAGCATTTT
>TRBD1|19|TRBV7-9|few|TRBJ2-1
CASSKRKNTPGQGNNEQFF
TGTGCCAGCAGCAAACGAAAAAATACACCGGGACAGGGAAACAATGAGCAGTTCTTC